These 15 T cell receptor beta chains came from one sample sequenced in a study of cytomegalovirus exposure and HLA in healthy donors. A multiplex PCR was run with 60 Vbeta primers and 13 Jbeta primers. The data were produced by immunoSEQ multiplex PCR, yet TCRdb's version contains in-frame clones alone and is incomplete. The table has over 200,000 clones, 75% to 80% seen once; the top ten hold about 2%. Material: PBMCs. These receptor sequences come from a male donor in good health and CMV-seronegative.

The CDR3 is CASSLGRIDEQFF. The CDR3 region has the DNA TGTGCCAGCAGCTTAGGGAGGATAGATGAGCAGTTCTTC. The chain employs TRBV7-9 and TRBJ2-1; possibly TRBD2 for D (5 bases). The germline gives CDR1 SEHNR, CDR2 FQNEAQ (reference sequence). The length of the CDR3 is 13 residues. The ends were cut back, 1 base at V and 8 bases at J, with 9 bases in the middle.

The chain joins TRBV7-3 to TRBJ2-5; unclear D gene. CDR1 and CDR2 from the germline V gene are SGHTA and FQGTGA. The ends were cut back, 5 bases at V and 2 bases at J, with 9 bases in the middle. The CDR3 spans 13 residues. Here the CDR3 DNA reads TGTGCCAGCAGCGATAACAAGCAAGAGACCCAGTACTTC. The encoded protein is CASSDNKQETQYF.

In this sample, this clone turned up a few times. CDR3: CASSYGGENEKLFF. The CDR3 DNA follows: TGTGCCAGCAGTTATGGGGGCGAAAATGAAAAACTGTTTTTT. The chain recombines TRBV6-5 with TRBJ1-4; perhaps TRBD1 as D (6 bases). The germline CDR1 and CDR2 sequences are MNHEY and SVGAGI. V shed 3 bases and J shed 5 bases, with 10 bases lying between them. The CDR3 has 14 residues.

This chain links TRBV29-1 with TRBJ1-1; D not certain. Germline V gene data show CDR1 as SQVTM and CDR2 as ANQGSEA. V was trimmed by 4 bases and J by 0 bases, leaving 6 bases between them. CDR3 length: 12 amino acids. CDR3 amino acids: CSVVGMNTEAFF. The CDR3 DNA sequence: TGCAGCGTTGTTGGCATGAACACTGAAGCTTTCTTT.

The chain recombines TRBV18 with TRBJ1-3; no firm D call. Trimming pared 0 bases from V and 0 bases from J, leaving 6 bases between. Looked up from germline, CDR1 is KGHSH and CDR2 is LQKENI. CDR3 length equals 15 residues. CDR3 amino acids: CASSPPSRSGNTIYF. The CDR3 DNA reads TGTGCCAGCTCACCACCGAGTCGCTCTGGAAACACCATATATTTT.

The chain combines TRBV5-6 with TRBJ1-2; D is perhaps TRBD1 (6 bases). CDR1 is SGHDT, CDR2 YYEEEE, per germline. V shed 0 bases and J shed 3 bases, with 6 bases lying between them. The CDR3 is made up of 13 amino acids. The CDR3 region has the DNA TGTGCCAGCAGCTTGGGGACAGACTATGGCTACACCTTC. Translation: CASSLGTDYGYTF. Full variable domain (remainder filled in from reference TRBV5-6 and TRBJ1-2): DAGVTQSPTHLIKTRGQQVTLRCSPKSGHDTVSWYQQALGQGPQFIFQYYEEEERQRGNFPDRFSGHQFPNYSSELNVNALLLGDSALYLCASSLGTDYGYTFGSGTRLTVV.

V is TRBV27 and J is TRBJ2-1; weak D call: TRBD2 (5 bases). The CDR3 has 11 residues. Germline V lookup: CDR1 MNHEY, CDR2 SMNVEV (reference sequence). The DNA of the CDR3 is TGTAAGACGGGGAGTTACAATGAGCAGTTCTTC. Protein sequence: CKTGSYNEQFF.

The CDR3 is CAWSVSGPNTGELFF. The CDR3 DNA sequence: TGTGCCTGGAGTGTCAGTGGTCCAAACACCGGGGAGCTGTTTTTT. The chain carries TRBV30 and TRBJ2-2, with no clear D. Germline CDR1 reads GTSNPN; CDR2 reads SVGIG (reference sequence). This CDR3 spans 15 amino acids. V was cut by 0 bases and J by 2 bases, with 10 bases left in between. Full variable domain (outside the CDR3, taken from reference TRBV30 and TRBJ2-2): SQTIHQWPATLVQPVGSPLSLECTVEGTSNPNLYWYRQAAGRGLQLLFYSVGIGQISSEVPQNLSASRPQDRQFILSSKKLLLSDSGFYLCAWSVSGPNTGELFFGEGSRLTVL.

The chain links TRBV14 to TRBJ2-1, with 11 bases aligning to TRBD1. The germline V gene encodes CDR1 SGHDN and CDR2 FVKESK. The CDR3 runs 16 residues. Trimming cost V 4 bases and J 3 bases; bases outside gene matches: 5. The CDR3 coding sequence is TGTGCCAGCAGCCGATTGGACAGGGGGCTCTACAATGAGCAGTTCTTC. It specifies CASSRLDRGLYNEQFF.

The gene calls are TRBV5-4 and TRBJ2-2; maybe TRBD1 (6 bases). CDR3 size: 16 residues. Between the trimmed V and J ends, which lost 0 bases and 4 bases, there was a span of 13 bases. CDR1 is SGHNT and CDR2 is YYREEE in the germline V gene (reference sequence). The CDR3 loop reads CASSLAGQGSTGELFF. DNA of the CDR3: TGTGCCAGCAGCTTGGCCGGTCAGGGGAGCACCGGGGAGCTGTTTTTT.

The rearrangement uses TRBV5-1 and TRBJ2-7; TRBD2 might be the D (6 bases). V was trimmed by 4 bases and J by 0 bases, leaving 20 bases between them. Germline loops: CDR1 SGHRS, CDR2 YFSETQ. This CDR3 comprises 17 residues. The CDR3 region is CASSGMAAGMSSYEQYF. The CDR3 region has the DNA TGCGCCAGCAGCGGAATGGCGGCGGGGATGAGCTCCTACGAGCAGTACTTC.

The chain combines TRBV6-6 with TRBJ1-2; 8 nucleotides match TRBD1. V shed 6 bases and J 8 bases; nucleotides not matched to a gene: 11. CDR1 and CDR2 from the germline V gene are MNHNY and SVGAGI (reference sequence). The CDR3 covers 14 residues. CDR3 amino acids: CASSRDRGKGGYTF. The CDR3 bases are TGTGCCAGCAGCCGCGACAGGGGCAAGGGCGGCTACACCTTC.

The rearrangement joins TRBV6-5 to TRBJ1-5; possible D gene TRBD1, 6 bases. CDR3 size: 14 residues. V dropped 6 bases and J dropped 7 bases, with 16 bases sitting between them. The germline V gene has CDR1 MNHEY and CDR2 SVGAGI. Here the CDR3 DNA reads TGTGCCAGCAGAAGCAACAGGGTTTGGCAGCCCCAGCATTTT. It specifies CASRSNRVWQPQHF.

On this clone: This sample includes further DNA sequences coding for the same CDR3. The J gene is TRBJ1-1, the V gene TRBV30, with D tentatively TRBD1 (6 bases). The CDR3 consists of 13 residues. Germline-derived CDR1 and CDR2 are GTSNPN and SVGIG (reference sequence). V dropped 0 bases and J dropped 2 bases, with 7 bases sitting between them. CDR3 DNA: TGTGCCTGGAGTGTAGGGGGAAACACTGAAGCTTTCTTT. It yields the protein CAWSVGGNTEAFF.

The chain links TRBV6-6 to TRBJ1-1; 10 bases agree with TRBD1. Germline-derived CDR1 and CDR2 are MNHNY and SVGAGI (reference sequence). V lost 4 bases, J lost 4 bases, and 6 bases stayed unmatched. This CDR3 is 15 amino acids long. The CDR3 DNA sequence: TGTGCCAGCAGTTTGAGCGGACAGGGGGGCACTGAAGCTTTCTTT. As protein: CASSLSGQGGTEAFF.